The text below deals with one TCR beta chain. The data stem from a study of blood T cell repertoires in COVID-19. Study-wide context: From T cells, B-cell-depleted T cells, or PBMCs came the material, which was cDNA or gDNA.

Sequencing used immunoSEQ multiplex PCR; TCRdb keeps in-frame clones, though not all of them. In the table there are 150,000 to 200,000 clones, approximately 78% of which are singletons. Trimming removed 5 bases at V and 2 bases at J, with 10 bases between. This CDR3 spans 14 amino acids. CDR1 is SGHVS, CDR2 FNYEAQ, per germline. Material: peripheral blood. This TCR was sampled from a woman older than 75 with active or convalescent COVID-19. This rearrangement joins TRBV7-6 to TRBJ1-5; D is possibly TRBD1 (5 bases). As DNA, the CDR3 is TGTGCCAGCAGCGCCCAACAGGGCAATCAGCCCCAGCATTTT. It translates to CASSAQQGNQPQHF.